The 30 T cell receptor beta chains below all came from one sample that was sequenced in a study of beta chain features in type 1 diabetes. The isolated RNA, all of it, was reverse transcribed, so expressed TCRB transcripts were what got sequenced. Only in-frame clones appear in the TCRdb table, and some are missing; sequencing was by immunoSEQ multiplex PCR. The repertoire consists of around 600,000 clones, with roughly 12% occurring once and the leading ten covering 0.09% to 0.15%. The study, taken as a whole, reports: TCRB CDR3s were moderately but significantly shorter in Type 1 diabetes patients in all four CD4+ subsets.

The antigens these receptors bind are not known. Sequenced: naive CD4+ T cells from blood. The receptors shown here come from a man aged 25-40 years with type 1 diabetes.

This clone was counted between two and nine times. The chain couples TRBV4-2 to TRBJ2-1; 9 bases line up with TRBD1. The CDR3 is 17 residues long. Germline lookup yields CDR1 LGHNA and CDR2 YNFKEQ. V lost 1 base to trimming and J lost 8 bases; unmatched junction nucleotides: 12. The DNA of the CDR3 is TGTGCCAGCAGCCAAGGACAGGGGGTCGGGTCGTCGCATGAGCAGTTCTTC. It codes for CASSQGQGVGSSHEQFF.

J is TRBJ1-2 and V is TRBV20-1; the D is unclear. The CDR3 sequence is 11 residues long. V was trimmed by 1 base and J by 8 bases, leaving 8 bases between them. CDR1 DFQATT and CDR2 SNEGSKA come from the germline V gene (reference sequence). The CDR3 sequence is CSARGFSGYTF. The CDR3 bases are TGCAGTGCTAGAGGCTTCTCCGGCTACACCTTC.

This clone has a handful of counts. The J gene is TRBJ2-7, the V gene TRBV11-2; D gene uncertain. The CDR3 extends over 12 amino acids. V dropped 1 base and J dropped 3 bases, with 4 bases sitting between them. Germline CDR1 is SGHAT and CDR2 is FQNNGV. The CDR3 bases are TGTGCCAGCAGCTTAGCATTCTACGAGCAGTACTTC. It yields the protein CASSLAFYEQYF.

CDR3 in amino acids: CASSQSGVGPFF. The CDR3 nucleotides read TGTGCCAGCAGTCAAAGCGGGGTGGGTCCGTTCTTC. V gene TRBV2 combines with J gene TRBJ2-1, with 7 bases aligning to TRBD2. V trimming: 5 bases; J trimming: 15 bases; junction bases outside the gene matches: 10. The CDR3 is 12 residues long. Germline loops: CDR1 SNHLY, CDR2 FYNNEI.

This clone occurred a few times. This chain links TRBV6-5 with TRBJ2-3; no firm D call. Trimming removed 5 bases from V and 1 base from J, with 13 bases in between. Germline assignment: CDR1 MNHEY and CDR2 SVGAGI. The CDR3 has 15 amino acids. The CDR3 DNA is TGTGCCAGCAGTGTAGGGAACGGCGGCACAGATACGCAGTATTTT. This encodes CASSVGNGGTDTQYF.

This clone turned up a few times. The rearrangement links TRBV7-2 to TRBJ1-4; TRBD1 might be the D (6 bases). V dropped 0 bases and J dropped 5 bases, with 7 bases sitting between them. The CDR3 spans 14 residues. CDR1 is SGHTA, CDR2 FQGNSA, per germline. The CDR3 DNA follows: TGTGCCAGCAGCTTAGCCGGACAGAATGAAAAACTGTTTTTT. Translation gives CASSLAGQNEKLFF. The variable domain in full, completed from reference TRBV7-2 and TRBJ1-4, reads GAGVSQSPSNKVTEKGKDVELRCDPISGHTALYWYRQSLGQGLEFLIYFQGNSAPDKSGLPSDRFSAERTGGSVSTLTIQRTQQEDSAVYLCASSLAGQNEKLFFGSGTQLSVL.

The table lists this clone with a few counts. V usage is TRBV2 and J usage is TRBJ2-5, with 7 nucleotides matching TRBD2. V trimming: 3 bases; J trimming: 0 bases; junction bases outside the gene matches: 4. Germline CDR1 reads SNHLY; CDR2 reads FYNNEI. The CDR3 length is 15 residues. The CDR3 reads CASSDSGAYQETQYF. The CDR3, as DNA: TGTGCCAGCAGTGACAGCGGGGCTTACCAAGAGACCCAGTACTTC.

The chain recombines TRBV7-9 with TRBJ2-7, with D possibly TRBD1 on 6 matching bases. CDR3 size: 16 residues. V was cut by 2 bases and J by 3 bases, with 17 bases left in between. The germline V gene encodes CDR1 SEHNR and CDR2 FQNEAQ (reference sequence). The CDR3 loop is CASSLIFLRDNYEQYF. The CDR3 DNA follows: TGTGCCAGCAGCTTAATCTTTCTCCGGGACAACTACGAGCAGTACTTC.

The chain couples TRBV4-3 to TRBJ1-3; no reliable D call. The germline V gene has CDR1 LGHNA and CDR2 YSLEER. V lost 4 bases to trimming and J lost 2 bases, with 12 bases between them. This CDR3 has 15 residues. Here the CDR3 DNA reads TGCGCCAGCAGCCCGGAGTGGGGAACTGGAAACACCATATATTTT. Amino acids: CASSPEWGTGNTIYF.

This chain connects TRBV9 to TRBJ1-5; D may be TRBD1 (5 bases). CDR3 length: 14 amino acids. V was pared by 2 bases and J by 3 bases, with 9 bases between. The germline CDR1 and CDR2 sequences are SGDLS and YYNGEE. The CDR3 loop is CASSVGLYNQPQHF. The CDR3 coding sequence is TGTGCCAGCAGCGTGGGACTTTACAATCAGCCCCAGCATTTT.

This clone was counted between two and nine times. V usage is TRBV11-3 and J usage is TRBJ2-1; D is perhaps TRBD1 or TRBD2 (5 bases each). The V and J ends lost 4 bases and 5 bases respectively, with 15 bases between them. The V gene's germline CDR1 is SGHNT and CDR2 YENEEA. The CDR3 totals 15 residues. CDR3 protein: CASSSGTARNNEQFF. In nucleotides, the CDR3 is TGTGCCAGCAGCTCCGGGACCGCGAGAAACAATGAGCAGTTCTTC.

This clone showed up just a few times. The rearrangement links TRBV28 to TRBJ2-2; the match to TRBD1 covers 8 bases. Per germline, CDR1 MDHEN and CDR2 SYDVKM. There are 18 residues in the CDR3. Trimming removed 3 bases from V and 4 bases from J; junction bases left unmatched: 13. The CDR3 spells CASSFSGEGRGRTGELFF. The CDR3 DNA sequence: TGTGCCAGCAGTTTTTCCGGGGAAGGCAGGGGGCGCACCGGGGAGCTGTTTTTT.

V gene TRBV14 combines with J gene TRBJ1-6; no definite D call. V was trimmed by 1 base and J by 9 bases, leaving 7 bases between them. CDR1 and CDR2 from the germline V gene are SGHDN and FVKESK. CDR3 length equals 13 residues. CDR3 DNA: TGTGCCAGCAGCCAAGTTTCGAGTTCACCCCTCCACTTT. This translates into CASSQVSSSPLHF. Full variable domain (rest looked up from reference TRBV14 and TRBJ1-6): EAGVTQFPSHSVIEKGQTVTLRCDPISGHDNLYWYRRVMGKEIKFLLHFVKESKQDESGMPNNRFLAERTGGTYSTLKVQPAELEDSGVYFCASSQVSSSPLHFGNGTRLTVT.

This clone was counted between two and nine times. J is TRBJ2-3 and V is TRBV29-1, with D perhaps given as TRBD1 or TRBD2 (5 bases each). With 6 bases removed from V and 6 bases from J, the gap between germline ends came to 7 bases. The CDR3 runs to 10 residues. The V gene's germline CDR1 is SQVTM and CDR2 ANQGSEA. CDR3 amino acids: CSVGEDTQYF. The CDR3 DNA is TGCAGCGTGGGGGAGGATACGCAGTATTTT.

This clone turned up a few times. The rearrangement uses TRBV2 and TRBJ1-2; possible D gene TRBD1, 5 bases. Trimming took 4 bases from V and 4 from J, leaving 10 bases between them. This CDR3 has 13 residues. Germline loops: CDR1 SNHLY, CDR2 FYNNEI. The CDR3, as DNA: TGTGCCAGCAGTGGACAGATACTCTATGGCTACACCTTC. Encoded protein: CASSGQILYGYTF.

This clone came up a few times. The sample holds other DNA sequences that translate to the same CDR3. CDR3 sequence (DNA): TGTGCCAGCAGCTTAGTCTCCACAGATACGCAGTATTTT. This translates into CASSLVSTDTQYF. The V and J genes are TRBV5-4 and TRBJ2-3; D gene uncertain. Per germline, CDR1 SGHNT and CDR2 YYREEE (reference sequence). Trimming cost V 2 bases and J 2 bases, with 6 bases left between them. The CDR3 contains 13 residues. The full variable domain, rest sourced from reference TRBV5-4 and TRBJ2-3, is ETGVTQSPTHLIKTRGQQVTLRCSSQSGHNTVSWYQQALGQGPQFIFQYYREEENGRGNFPPRFSGLQFPNYSSELNVNALELDDSALYLCASSLVSTDTQYFGPGTRLTVL.

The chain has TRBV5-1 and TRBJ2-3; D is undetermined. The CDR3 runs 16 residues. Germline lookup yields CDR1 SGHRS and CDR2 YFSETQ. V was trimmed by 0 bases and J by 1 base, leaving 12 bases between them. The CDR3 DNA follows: TGCGCCAGCAGCTTGGTCCCAGGCCTGGGCACAGATACGCAGTATTTT. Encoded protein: CASSLVPGLGTDTQYF.

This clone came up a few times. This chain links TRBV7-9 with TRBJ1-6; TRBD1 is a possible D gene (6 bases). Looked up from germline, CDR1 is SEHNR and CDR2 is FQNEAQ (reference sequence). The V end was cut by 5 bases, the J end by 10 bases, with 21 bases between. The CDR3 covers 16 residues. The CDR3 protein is CASSPHPQGTNSPLHF. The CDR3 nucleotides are TGTGCCAGCAGCCCTCATCCGCAGGGGACCAACTCACCCCTCCACTTT.

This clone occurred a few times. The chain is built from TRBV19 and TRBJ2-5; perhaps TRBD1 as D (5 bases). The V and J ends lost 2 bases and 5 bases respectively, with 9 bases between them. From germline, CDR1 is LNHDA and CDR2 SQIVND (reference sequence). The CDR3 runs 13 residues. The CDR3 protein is CASSIQGWETQYF. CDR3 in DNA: TGTGCCAGTAGTATACAGGGTTGGGAGACCCAGTACTTC.

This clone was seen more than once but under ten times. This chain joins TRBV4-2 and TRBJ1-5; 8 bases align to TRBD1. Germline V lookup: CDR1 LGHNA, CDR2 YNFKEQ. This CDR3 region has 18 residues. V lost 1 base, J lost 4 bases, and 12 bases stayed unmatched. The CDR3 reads CASSQADGQGAYNQPQHF. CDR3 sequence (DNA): TGTGCCAGCAGCCAAGCGGACGGGCAGGGGGCTTATAATCAGCCCCAGCATTTT.

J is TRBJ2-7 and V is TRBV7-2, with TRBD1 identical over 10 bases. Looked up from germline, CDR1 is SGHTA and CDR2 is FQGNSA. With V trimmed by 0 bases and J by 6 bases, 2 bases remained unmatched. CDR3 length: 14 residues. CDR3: CASSLAGQGGEQYF. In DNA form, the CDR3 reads TGTGCCAGCAGCTTAGCCGGACAGGGGGGCGAGCAGTACTTC.

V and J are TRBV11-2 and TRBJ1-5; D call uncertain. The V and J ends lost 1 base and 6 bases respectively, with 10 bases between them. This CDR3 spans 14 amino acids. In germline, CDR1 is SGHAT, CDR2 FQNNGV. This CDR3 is CASSLGTPGQPQHF. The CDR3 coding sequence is TGTGCCAGCAGCTTAGGGACTCCCGGTCAGCCCCAGCATTTT. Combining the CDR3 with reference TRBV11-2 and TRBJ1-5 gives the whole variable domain EAGVAQSPRYKIIEKRQSVAFWCNPISGHATLYWYQQILGQGPKLLIQFQNNGVVDDSQLPKDRFSAERLKGVDSTLKIQPAKLEDSAVYLCASSLGTPGQPQHFGDGTRLSIL.

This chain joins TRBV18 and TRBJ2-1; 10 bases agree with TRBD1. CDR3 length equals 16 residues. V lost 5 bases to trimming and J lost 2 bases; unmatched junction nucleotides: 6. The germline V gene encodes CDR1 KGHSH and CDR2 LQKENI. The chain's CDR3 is CASSTPGTGAYNEQFF. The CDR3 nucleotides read TGTGCCAGCTCAACTCCCGGGACAGGGGCCTACAATGAGCAGTTCTTC.

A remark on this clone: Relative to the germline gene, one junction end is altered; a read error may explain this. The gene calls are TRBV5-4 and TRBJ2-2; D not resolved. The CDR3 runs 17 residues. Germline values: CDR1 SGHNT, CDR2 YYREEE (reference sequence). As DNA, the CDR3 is TGCGCCAGCAGCCAAGATACCAGAGGAACGAACACCGGGGAGCTGTTTTTT. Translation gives CASSQDTRGTNTGELFF.

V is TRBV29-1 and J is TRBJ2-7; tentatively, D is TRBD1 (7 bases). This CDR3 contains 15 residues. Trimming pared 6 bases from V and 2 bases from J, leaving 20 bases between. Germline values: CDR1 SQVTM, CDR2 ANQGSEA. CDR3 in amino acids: CSVRISGGSAYEQYF. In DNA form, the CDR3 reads TGCAGCGTCCGAATTTCAGGGGGGTCCGCCTACGAGCAGTACTTC.

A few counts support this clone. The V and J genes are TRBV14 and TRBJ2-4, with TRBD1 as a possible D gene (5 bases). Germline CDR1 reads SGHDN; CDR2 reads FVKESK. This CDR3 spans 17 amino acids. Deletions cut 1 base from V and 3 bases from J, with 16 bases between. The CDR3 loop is CASSQGGFRDSKNIQYF. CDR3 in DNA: TGTGCCAGCAGCCAAGGGGGCTTTAGAGACAGCAAAAACATTCAGTACTTC.

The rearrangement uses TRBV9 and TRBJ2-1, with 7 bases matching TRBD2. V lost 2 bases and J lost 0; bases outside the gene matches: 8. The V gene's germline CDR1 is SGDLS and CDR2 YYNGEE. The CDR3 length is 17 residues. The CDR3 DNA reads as TGTGCCAGCAGCGTCGGTAGCGGGTGGAGCTCCTACAATGAGCAGTTCTTC. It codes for CASSVGSGWSSYNEQFF.

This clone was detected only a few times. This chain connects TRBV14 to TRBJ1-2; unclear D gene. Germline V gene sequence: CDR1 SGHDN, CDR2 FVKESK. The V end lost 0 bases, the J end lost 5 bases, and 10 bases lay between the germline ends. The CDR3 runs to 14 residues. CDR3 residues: CASSQDLTAYGYTF. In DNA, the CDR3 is TGTGCCAGCAGCCAAGATCTGACTGCTTATGGCTACACCTTC.

CDR3 protein: CASSFLAGFSSPLHF. In DNA, the CDR3 is TGTGCCAGCAGCTTCCTCGCAGGGTTTTCTTCACCCCTCCACTTT. The chain links TRBV7-2 to TRBJ1-6; tentative D call: TRBD1 (5 bases). The ends were cut back, 3 bases at V and 9 bases at J, with 15 bases in the middle. Germline CDR1 is SGHTA and CDR2 is FQGNSA. The CDR3 is 15 residues long.

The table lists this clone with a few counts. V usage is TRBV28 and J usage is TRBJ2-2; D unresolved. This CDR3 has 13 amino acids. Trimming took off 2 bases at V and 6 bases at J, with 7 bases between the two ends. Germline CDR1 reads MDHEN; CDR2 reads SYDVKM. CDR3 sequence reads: CASSLSNAGELFF. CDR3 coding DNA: TGTGCCAGCAGTTTAAGTAACGCCGGGGAGCTGTTTTTT.